These 24 T cell receptor beta chains came from one sample sequenced in a study of cytomegalovirus exposure and HLA in healthy donors. Assay used: immunoSEQ multiplex PCR; TCRdb lists only in-frame clones, some missing. The data show 150,000 to 200,000 clones, around 84% seen once. Sequencing was carried out using PBMCs. The receptors were gathered from a man aged 18 to 30 in good health and CMV-seropositive.

V gene TRBV5-1 combines with J gene TRBJ2-7, with 7 positions matching TRBD1. The germline CDR1 and CDR2 sequences are SGHRS and YFSETQ. The V and J ends lost 4 bases and 8 bases, in that order; junction bases with no gene match: 9. This CDR3 has 13 amino acids. Written as DNA, the CDR3 is TGCGCCAGCAGCCAAGACAGGGAAGTCAAGCAGTACTTC. Translated, it gives CASSQDREVKQYF. The full variable domain, its missing parts supplied by reference TRBV5-1 and TRBJ2-7, is KAGVTQTPRYLIKTRGQQVTLSCSPISGHRSVSWYQQTPGQGLQFLFEYFSETQRNKGNFPGRFSGRQFSNSRSEMNVSTLELGDSALYLCASSQDREVKQYFGPGTRLTVT.

This rearrangement joins TRBV18 to TRBJ1-3, with 11 bases matching TRBD1. Germline V CDR1 and CDR2: KGHSH, LQKENI. The CDR3 length is 17 residues. V shed 2 bases and J 2 bases; nucleotides not matched to a gene: 5. CDR3: CASSPTVGQGAGNTIYF. In DNA form, the CDR3 reads TGTGCCAGCTCACCAACTGTGGGACAGGGGGCTGGAAACACCATATATTTT.

V usage is TRBV2 and J usage is TRBJ1-3; D unclear. V was trimmed by 8 bases and J by 3 bases, leaving 20 bases between them. The CDR3 sequence is 16 residues long. Germline loops: CDR1 SNHLY, CDR2 FYNNEI. The CDR3 spells CASGGRDPAFGNTIYF. As DNA, the CDR3 is TGTGCCAGCGGCGGGAGGGATCCCGCCTTTGGAAACACCATATATTTT.

This clone was detected many times. The chain has TRBV29-1 and TRBJ1-2; 7 bases fit TRBD1. Trimming took 4 bases from V and 2 from J; bases not matched to a gene: 4. This CDR3 region has 13 residues. In germline, CDR1 is SQVTM, CDR2 ANQGSEA. DNA of the CDR3: TGCAGCGTTGCTGGGGACAGCAACTATGGCTACACCTTC. This codes for CSVAGDSNYGYTF.

The count of this clone is one. The chain is built from TRBV28 and TRBJ1-1; no clear D. The CDR3 is 14 residues long. V lost 4 bases to trimming and J lost 7 bases, with 16 bases between them. Germline assignment: CDR1 MDHEN and CDR2 SYDVKM. The CDR3 here is CASSYQVMGSEAFF. CDR3 bases: TGTGCCAGCAGTTACCAGGTAATGGGGAGTGAAGCTTTCTTT.

This clone has only a few counts. The chain carries TRBV6-5 and TRBJ2-2; 8 bases are a match to TRBD1. The CDR3 runs 14 residues. Germline V CDR1 and CDR2: MNHEY, SVGAGI. V was clipped by 5 bases and J by 7 bases; unmatched bases: 6. Written as DNA, the CDR3 is TGTGCCAGCAGTCATGGACAGGGCAGCGGGGAGCTGTTTTTT. This encodes CASSHGQGSGELFF.

The J gene is TRBJ2-2, the V gene TRBV4-1, with 8 nucleotides matching TRBD2. The CDR3 runs 15 residues. Germline V CDR1 and CDR2: MGHRA, YSYEKL. V was pared by 1 base and J by 8 bases, with 6 bases of the junction left unmatched. The CDR3: CASSQGLAGRGELFF. For the CDR3, the DNA is TGCGCCAGCAGCCAAGGCTTAGCGGGGAGGGGGGAGCTGTTTTTT.

A few counts support this clone. This rearrangement joins TRBV5-8 to TRBJ2-7, with D tentatively TRBD2 (5 bases). Germline loops: CDR1 SGHTS, CDR2 YDEGEE. The ends were cut back, 4 bases at V and 7 bases at J, with 12 bases in the middle. CDR3 length equals 12 residues. The CDR3 DNA sequence: TGTGCCAGCAGCCCGGGGTTGTTGGAGCAGTACTTC. Translated, it gives CASSPGLLEQYF.

The chain is built from TRBV7-9 and TRBJ2-7; D is uncertain. Trimming shortened V by 1 base and J by 6 bases, and 7 bases separated the two germline ends. Germline-derived CDR1 and CDR2 are SEHNR and FQNEAQ (reference sequence). This CDR3 contains 12 residues. Here the CDR3 reads CASSLDRSEQYF. CDR3 nucleotide sequence: TGTGCCAGCAGCTTAGATCGCAGCGAGCAGTACTTC.

The chain is built from TRBV27 and TRBJ2-6, with D uncertain. V shed 5 bases and J shed 0 bases, with 17 bases lying between them. Germline CDR1 MNHEY, CDR2 SMNVEV (reference sequence). The CDR3 contains 18 residues. CDR3 residues: CASSTISPVLSGANVLTF. The CDR3 region has the DNA TGTGCCAGCAGTACCATTAGCCCGGTCCTCTCTGGGGCCAACGTCCTGACTTTC.

V and J are TRBV7-6 and TRBJ2-5; TRBD2 aligns across 7 bases. Trimming cost V 5 bases and J 3 bases; bases outside gene matches: 6. Germline lookup yields CDR1 SGHVS and CDR2 FNYEAQ. The length of the CDR3 is 14 residues. The CDR3 coding sequence is TGTGCCAGCAGCCCCCGGGCGGGGGAAGAGACCCAGTACTTC. This gives the protein CASSPRAGEETQYF.

V and J are TRBV16 and TRBJ2-3, with D perhaps TRBD2 (5 bases). The CDR3 has 15 amino acids. V was clipped by 1 base and J by 3 bases, with 11 bases between them. Germline CDR1 reads KGHSY; CDR2 reads FQNENV. This CDR3 is CASSQLAGNTDTQYF. The CDR3, as DNA: TGTGCCAGCAGCCAATTGGCCGGGAATACAGATACGCAGTATTTT.

The rearrangement links TRBV2 to TRBJ2-1, with 10 bases aligning to TRBD2. V trimming: 4 bases; J trimming: 4 bases; junction bases outside the gene matches: 7. This CDR3 is 16 amino acids long. Germline V lookup: CDR1 SNHLY, CDR2 FYNNEI. The DNA of the CDR3 is TGTGCCAGCAGTGCGGCGGCACTAGCGGGGTACAATGAGCAGTTCTTC. It translates to CASSAAALAGYNEQFF. Variable domain in full (rest from reference TRBV2 and TRBJ2-1): EPEVTQTPSHQVTQMGQEVILRCVPISNHLYFYWYRQILGQKVEFLVSFYNNEISEKSEIFDDQFSVERPDGSNFTLKIRSTKLEDSAMYFCASSAAALAGYNEQFFGPGTRLTVL.

V usage is TRBV28 and J usage is TRBJ2-2; a weak D match, TRBD2 (6 bases). V lost 5 bases to trimming and J lost 1 base, with 14 bases between them. The CDR3 sequence is 16 residues long. In germline, CDR1 is MDHEN, CDR2 SYDVKM. This chain's CDR3 is CASSPWGSGNTGELFF. CDR3 nucleotides: TGTGCCAGCAGTCCCTGGGGTAGCGGGAACACCGGGGAGCTGTTTTTT.

The J gene is TRBJ2-1, the V gene TRBV7-9, with TRBD2 matching 7 bases. CDR3 length: 13 residues. The junction had 14 bases not matched to a gene; V was cut back by 11 bases and J by 10 bases. Germline V gene data show CDR1 as SEHNR and CDR2 as FQNEAQ (reference sequence). DNA of the CDR3: TGTGCCGTAAGCCTAGCGGACCTCAGAGAGCAGTTCTTC. Protein: CAVSLADLREQFF.

The chain recombines TRBV6-1 with TRBJ1-1; 7 bases agree with TRBD1. Per germline, CDR1 MNHNS and CDR2 SASEGT. After removal of 0 bases from V and 0 bases from J, the junction contained 1 base not matched to a gene. The CDR3 extends over 15 amino acids. This CDR3 is CASSEAGQLNTEAFF. The CDR3 nucleotides read TGTGCCAGCAGTGAAGCGGGACAGTTGAACACTGAAGCTTTCTTT.

The chain joins TRBV6-5 to TRBJ2-3, with 9 bases identical to TRBD1. This CDR3 spans 15 amino acids. With V trimmed by 4 bases and J by 1 base, 3 bases remained unmatched. Germline V gene data show CDR1 as MNHEY and CDR2 as SVGAGI. The chain's CDR3 is CASSSRTGGTDTQYF. CDR3 bases: TGTGCCAGCAGTTCGCGGACAGGGGGCACAGATACGCAGTATTTT.

V gene TRBV28 combines with J gene TRBJ2-7; 11 positions match TRBD2. The V gene's germline CDR1 is MDHEN and CDR2 SYDVKM. This CDR3 spans 19 amino acids. V lost 7 bases, J lost 0 bases, and 17 bases stayed unmatched. CDR3 sequence (DNA): TGTGCCAGCACCCCTTCCGGTTATGGGCTAGCGGGGGGCTCCTACGAGCAGTACTTC. This gives the protein CASTPSGYGLAGGSYEQYF.

The chain employs TRBV6-5 and TRBJ1-2; weak D call: TRBD1 (6 bases). Trimming removed 6 bases from V and 5 bases from J, with 13 bases in between. Germline assignment: CDR1 MNHEY and CDR2 SVGAGI. This CDR3 has 13 residues. CDR3 in amino acids: CASREIQGYGYTF. CDR3 nucleotide sequence: TGTGCCAGCAGGGAAATACAGGGTTATGGCTACACCTTC.

The chain couples TRBV2 to TRBJ2-7; TRBD1 aligns across 7 bases. Germline V gives CDR1 SNHLY, CDR2 FYNNEI. The CDR3 spans 16 residues. J lost 5 bases, V lost 3 bases, and 13 bases had no gene match. CDR3 DNA sequence: TGTGCCAGCAGTGAGCTTAGGAGACAGGGCGGCAACGAGCAGTACTTC. This codes for CASSELRRQGGNEQYF. The variable domain in full, with the rest retrieved from reference TRBV2 and TRBJ2-7, is EPEVTQTPSHQVTQMGQEVILRCVPISNHLYFYWYRQILGQKVEFLVSFYNNEISEKSEIFDDQFSVERPDGSNFTLKIRSTKLEDSAMYFCASSELRRQGGNEQYFGPGTRLTVT.

The chain uses TRBV4-1 and TRBJ1-2, with D possibly being TRBD1 (5 bases). The length of the CDR3 is 15 residues. From germline, CDR1 is MGHRA and CDR2 YSYEKL. V lost 1 base and J 2 bases, leaving 11 bases between the germline ends. DNA of the CDR3: TGCGCCAGCAGCCAAGTGGTCCGGGGGAACTATGGCTACACCTTC. Translation: CASSQVVRGNYGYTF.

The CDR3 protein is CASSQDERGYTF. As DNA, the CDR3 is TGCGCCAGCAGCCAAGATGAGCGGGGCTACACCTTC. The V gene is TRBV4-1, the J gene TRBJ1-2; D is uncertain. V lost 0 bases and J lost 8, with 7 bases in between. Germline CDR1 MGHRA, CDR2 YSYEKL. This CDR3 has 12 amino acids.

The J gene is TRBJ2-7, the V gene TRBV27; maybe TRBD1 (6 bases). The CDR3 contains 15 residues. Germline V gene data show CDR1 as MNHEY and CDR2 as SMNVEV (reference sequence). The ends were cut back, 8 bases at V and 7 bases at J, with 24 bases in the middle. In DNA, the CDR3 is TGTGCCAGCGGCTTGGGGGCTACCCCCTCAGGAGAGCAGTACTTC. It specifies CASGLGATPSGEQYF.

The chain uses TRBV9 and TRBJ2-2; D might be TRBD2 (6 bases). This CDR3 has 16 amino acids. Germline CDR1 and CDR2: SGDLS and YYNGEE. V dropped 0 bases and J dropped 4 bases, with 13 bases sitting between them. The CDR3 DNA follows: TGTGCCAGCAGCGTAGGAACGGGAGCGGGCACCGGGGAGCTGTTTTTT. It encodes CASSVGTGAGTGELFF.